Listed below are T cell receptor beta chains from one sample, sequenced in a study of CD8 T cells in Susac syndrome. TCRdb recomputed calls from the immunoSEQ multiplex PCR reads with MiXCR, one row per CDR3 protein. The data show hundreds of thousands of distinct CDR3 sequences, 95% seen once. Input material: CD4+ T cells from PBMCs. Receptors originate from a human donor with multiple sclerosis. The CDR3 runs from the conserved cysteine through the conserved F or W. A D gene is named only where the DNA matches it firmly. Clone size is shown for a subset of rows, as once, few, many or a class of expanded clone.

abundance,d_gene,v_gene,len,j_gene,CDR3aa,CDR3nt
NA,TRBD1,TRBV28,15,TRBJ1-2,CASSTGTVLNYGYTF,TGTGCCAGCAGTACTGGGACAGTGCTCAACTATGGCTACACCTTC
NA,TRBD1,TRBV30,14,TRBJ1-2,CAWSGTGGNYGYTF,TGTGCCTGGAGCGGGACAGGGGGCAACTATGGCTACACCTTC
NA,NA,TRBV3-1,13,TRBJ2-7,CASSQAVKGEQYF,TGTGCCAGCAGCCAAGCGGTAAAGGGCGAGCAGTACTTC
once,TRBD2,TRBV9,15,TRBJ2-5,CASSLGLADQETQYF,TGTGCCAGCAGCTTGGGACTAGCGGACCAAGAGACCCAGTACTTC
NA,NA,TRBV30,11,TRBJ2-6,CAWSGANVLTF,TGTGCCTGGTCTGGGGCCAACGTCCTGACTTTC
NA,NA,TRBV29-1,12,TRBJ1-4,CSASGTGEKLFF,TGCAGCGCTTCAGGGACGGGGGAAAAACTGTTTTTT
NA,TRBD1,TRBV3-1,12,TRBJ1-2,CASSYQDRVYTF,TGTGCCAGCAGCTACCAGGACAGGGTGTACACCTTC
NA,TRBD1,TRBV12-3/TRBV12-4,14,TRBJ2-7,CASTPGQGAYEQYF,TGTGCCAGCACCCCGGGCCAGGGGGCCTACGAGCAGTACTTC
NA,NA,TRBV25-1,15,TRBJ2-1,CASSAGTTSYNEQFF,TGTGCCAGCAGTGCCGGGACAACCTCCTACAATGAGCAGTTCTTC
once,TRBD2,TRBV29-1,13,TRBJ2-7,CSVKTSGIYEQYF,TGCAGCGTCAAGACTAGCGGGATCTACGAGCAGTACTTC
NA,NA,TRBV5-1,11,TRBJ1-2,CASSSSWGYTF,TGCGCCAGCAGCTCAAGTTGGGGCTACACCTTC
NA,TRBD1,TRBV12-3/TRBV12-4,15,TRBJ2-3,CASRLRGQGRDTQYF,TGTGCCAGCAGGTTAAGGGGACAGGGCCGGGATACGCAGTATTTT
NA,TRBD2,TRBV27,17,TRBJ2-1,CASSLLAGGLLWNEQFF,TGTGCCAGCAGTTTACTAGCGGGAGGGTTGTTGTGGAATGAGCAGTTCTTC
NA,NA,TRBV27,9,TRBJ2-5,CASSCTQYF,TGTGCCAGCAGTTGTACCCAGTACTTC
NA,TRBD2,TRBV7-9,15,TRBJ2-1,CASCLLAGLENEQFF,TGTGCCAGCTGTTTACTAGCGGGACTAGAGAATGAGCAGTTCTTC
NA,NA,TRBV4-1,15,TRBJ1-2,CASSQDRTGLSGYTF,TGCGCCAGCAGCCAAGATCGAACAGGGCTAAGTGGCTACACCTTC
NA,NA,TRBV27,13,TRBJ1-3,CASSSTSRNTIYF,TGTGCCAGCAGTTCCACTAGCAGAAACACCATATATTTT
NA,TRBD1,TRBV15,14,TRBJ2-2,CATSIRTGSGELFF,TGTGCCACCAGCATAAGGACAGGGTCTGGGGAGCTGTTTTTT
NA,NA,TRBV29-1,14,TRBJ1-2,CSVEGGRRNYGYTF,TGCAGCGTTGAGGGGGGACGGCGGAACTATGGCTACACCTTC
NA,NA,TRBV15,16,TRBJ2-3,CATSRDRGKTTDTQYF,TGTGCCACCAGCAGAGATAGAGGGAAAACGACAGATACGCAGTATTTT
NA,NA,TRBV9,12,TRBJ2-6,CASSVVGAVRTF,TGTGCCAGCAGCGTAGTCGGAGCGGTTCGCACTTTC
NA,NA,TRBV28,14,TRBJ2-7,CASSLQTSSYEQYF,TGTGCCAGCAGCCTCCAGACAAGCTCCTACGAGCAGTACTTC
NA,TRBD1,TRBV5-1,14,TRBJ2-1,CASSEGQRANEQFF,TGCGCCAGCAGCGAGGGACAGAGGGCTAATGAGCAGTTCTTC